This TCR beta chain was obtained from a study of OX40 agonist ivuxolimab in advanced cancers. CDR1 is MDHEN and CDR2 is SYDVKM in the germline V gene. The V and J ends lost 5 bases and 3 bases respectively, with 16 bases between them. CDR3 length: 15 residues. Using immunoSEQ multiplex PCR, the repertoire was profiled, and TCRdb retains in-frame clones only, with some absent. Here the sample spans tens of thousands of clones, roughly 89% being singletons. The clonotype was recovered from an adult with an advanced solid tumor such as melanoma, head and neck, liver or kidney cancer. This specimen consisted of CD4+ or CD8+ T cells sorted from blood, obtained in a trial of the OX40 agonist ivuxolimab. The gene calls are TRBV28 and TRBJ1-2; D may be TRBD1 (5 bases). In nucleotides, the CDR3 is TGTGCCAGCAGTAGGCGGGGGGGAGGACACTATGGCTACACCTTC. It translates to CASSRRGGGHYGYTF.